These 27 T cell receptor beta chains came from one sample sequenced in a study of OX40 agonist ivuxolimab in advanced cancers. Using immunoSEQ multiplex PCR, the repertoire was profiled, and TCRdb retains in-frame clones only, with some absent. Seen here are approximately 98,000 clones, under 95% observed once, and the top ten hold roughly 0.66%. The source was CD4+ or CD8+ T cells sorted from blood, collected in a trial of the OX40 agonist ivuxolimab. The receptors come from an adult with an advanced solid tumor such as melanoma, head and neck, liver or kidney cancer.

The chain uses TRBV4-2 and TRBJ2-7; no reliable D call. The CDR3 runs to 12 residues. Per the germline V gene, CDR1 is LGHNA and CDR2 is YNFKEQ. V lost 1 base and J 7 bases, leaving 8 bases between the germline ends. The DNA for the CDR3 is TGTGCCAGCAGCCAAGTCGGCTTGGAGCAGTACTTC. Encoded protein: CASSQVGLEQYF.

The chain couples TRBV6-5 to TRBJ1-5; D not certain. Trimming shortened V by 6 bases and J by 6 bases, and 18 bases separated the two germline ends. CDR1 MNHEY and CDR2 SVGAGI come from the germline V gene. The CDR3 covers 15 residues. Here the CDR3 DNA reads TGTGCCAGCAGCCCCCTTGGTGGGGAGGCTCAGCCCCAGCATTTT. Residues: CASSPLGGEAQPQHF.

The chain couples TRBV7-2 to TRBJ1-4; D gene uncertain. Trimming left V 5 bases short and J 5 bases short, with 18 bases between. Germline V CDR1 and CDR2: SGHTA, FQGNSA. The CDR3 totals 16 residues. The CDR3 nucleotides are TGTGCCAGCAGCCCACCGGAAGCGGGCCCCAATGAAAAACTGTTTTTT. Residues: CASSPPEAGPNEKLFF.

V is TRBV10-2 and J is TRBJ2-5; D is uncertain. The J call may be incorrect, as the DNA end agrees better with TRBJ2-7. The CDR3 length is 13 residues. Germline CDR1 WSHSY, CDR2 SAAADI. CDR3 in amino acids: CATAALRSYEQYF. DNA of the CDR3: TGCGCCACCGCGGCATTGAGGTCCTACGAGCAGTACTTC.

This chain joins TRBV6-1 and TRBJ2-3, with D maybe TRBD2 (6 bases). The CDR3 covers 14 residues. CDR1 and CDR2 (germline): MNHNS, SASEGT. Trimming pared 5 bases from V and 0 bases from J, leaving 9 bases between. Written as DNA, the CDR3 is TGTGCCAGCAGTACGGGGGAGAGCACAGATACGCAGTATTTT. The encoded protein is CASSTGESTDTQYF.

Turning to this clone: One junction end disagrees with the germline gene, perhaps due to a read error. The chain joins TRBV11-3 to TRBJ2-7; no clear D. The CDR3 totals 15 residues. Germline V gene data show CDR1 as SGHNT and CDR2 as YENEEA. CDR3 region: CASSLVAATTYGQYF. The CDR3 region has the DNA TGTGCCAGCAGCTTAGTGGCAGCCACAACCTACGGGCAGTACTTC.

This chain connects TRBV5-1 to TRBJ1-5; perhaps TRBD1 as D (5 bases). CDR3 size: 13 residues. V gave up 4 bases and J gave up 9 bases, with 14 bases separating them. Per the germline V gene, CDR1 is SGHRS and CDR2 is YFSETQ. The CDR3 DNA sequence: TGCGCCAGCAGCATCGGGACGGGCATGCCCCAGCATTTT. It codes for CASSIGTGMPQHF.

V usage is TRBV9 and J usage is TRBJ2-2, with 11 bases matching TRBD1. This CDR3 is 15 amino acids long. Germline assignment: CDR1 SGDLS and CDR2 YYNGEE. Losses at the gene ends were 4 bases for V and 5 bases for J; bases not matched to a gene: 4. This chain's CDR3 is CASSFGQGATGELFF. CDR3 in DNA: TGTGCCAGCAGCTTCGGACAGGGGGCAACCGGGGAGCTGTTTTTT.

The chain recombines TRBV6-4 with TRBJ1-2; TRBD1 might be the D (5 bases). V dropped 4 bases and J dropped 5 bases, with 17 bases sitting between them. The CDR3 contains 15 residues. Germline CDR1 is MRHNA and CDR2 is SNTAGT. In DNA, the CDR3 is TGTGCCAGCAGTGCTTCTTGGGGGTTAGGATATGGCTACACCTTC. Translated, it gives CASSASWGLGYGYTF.

V usage is TRBV19 and J usage is TRBJ2-5, with TRBD2 matching over 12 bases. Germline V gene sequence: CDR1 LNHDA, CDR2 SQIVND (reference sequence). The CDR3 runs 15 residues. Trimming cost V 5 bases and J 5 bases; bases outside gene matches: 6. CDR3 sequence: CASSYLAGGGETQYF. CDR3 DNA sequence: TGTGCCAGTAGTTATCTAGCGGGAGGGGGGGAGACCCAGTACTTC.

The chain uses TRBV6-5 and TRBJ2-7, with D possibly matching TRBD1 (5 bases). Germline V CDR1 and CDR2: MNHEY, SVGAGI. V lost 6 bases to trimming and J lost 4 bases, with 19 bases between them. This CDR3 is 15 amino acids long. CDR3: CASSSQGTLRYEQYF. The CDR3 nucleotides are TGTGCCAGCAGCAGTCAGGGAACCCTCCGGTACGAGCAGTACTTC.

This chain joins TRBV7-3 and TRBJ1-4; no clear D gene. Germline values: CDR1 SGHTA, CDR2 FQGTGA. The V end was cut by 1 base, the J end by 8 bases, with 8 bases between. The CDR3 is made up of 13 amino acids. CDR3: CASSLSAPEKLFF. Written as DNA, the CDR3 is TGTGCCAGCAGCTTAAGCGCTCCCGAAAAACTGTTTTTT.

The CDR3 reads CATSGGRETQYF. The DNA of the CDR3 is TGTGCCACTAGCGGGGGCAGAGAGACCCAGTACTTC. This chain links TRBV10-3 with TRBJ2-5; 10 bases match TRBD2. The CDR3 covers 12 residues. With 10 bases clipped from V and 4 bases from J, the junction kept 3 bases outside the gene matches. Germline V gene sequence: CDR1 ENHRY, CDR2 SYGVKD.

This rearrangement joins TRBV18 to TRBJ2-7, with 8 bases fitting TRBD1. The CDR3 consists of 16 residues. With V trimmed by 1 base and J by 1 base, 6 bases remained unmatched. Germline lookup yields CDR1 KGHSH and CDR2 LQKENI. CDR3 amino acids: CASSPRGQGASYEQYF. The CDR3 region has the DNA TGTGCCAGCTCACCACGGGGGCAGGGGGCATCCTACGAGCAGTACTTC.

The J gene is TRBJ1-2, the V gene TRBV30; TRBD1 aligns across 10 bases. The CDR3 has 13 residues. The trim removed 5 bases at V and 1 base at J, leaving 1 base unmatched. Germline CDR1 reads GTSNPN; CDR2 reads SVGIG (reference sequence). Here the CDR3 reads CAWGQGVNYGYTF. DNA of the CDR3: TGTGCCTGGGGACAGGGGGTTAACTATGGCTACACCTTC.

The CDR3 protein is CASKPETGYSQPQHF. Here the CDR3 DNA reads TGTGCCAGCAAGCCCGAAACAGGGTATTCTCAGCCCCAGCATTTT. The chain recombines TRBV2 with TRBJ1-5, with TRBD1 as a possible D gene (6 bases). Germline V gene lookup returns CDR1 SNHLY and CDR2 FYNNEI. There are 15 residues in the CDR3. V shed 7 bases and J shed 6 bases, with 19 bases lying between them.

The chain employs TRBV5-4 and TRBJ2-7; D remains unclear. Germline CDR1 SGHNT, CDR2 YYREEE (reference sequence). V was cut by 2 bases and J by 6 bases, with 9 bases left in between. The CDR3 consists of 12 residues. DNA for the CDR3: TGTGCCAGCAGCTTTTCTTTGGGCGAGCAGTACTTC. This translates into CASSFSLGEQYF.

This clone is medium-sized in the sample. The J gene is TRBJ1-2, the V gene TRBV6-5; tentatively, D is TRBD1 (6 bases). Trimming stripped 6 bases from V and 4 bases from J, with 18 bases between. The CDR3 contains 15 residues. Germline V lookup: CDR1 MNHEY, CDR2 SVGAGI. CDR3 coding DNA: TGTGCCAGCAGGCGACCGGGGCAGGGGATCTATGGCTACACCTTC. Translating it yields CASRRPGQGIYGYTF.

This clone was counted between two and nine times. The chain combines TRBV5-4 with TRBJ1-2; D remains unclear. CDR3 length: 13 residues. The germline V gene encodes CDR1 SGHNT and CDR2 YYREEE (reference sequence). V dropped 2 bases and J dropped 2 bases, with 7 bases sitting between them. The DNA of the CDR3 is TGTGCCAGCAGCTTAACCCAGAACTATGGCTACACCTTC. It encodes CASSLTQNYGYTF.

The chain uses TRBV10-3 and TRBJ2-2; a possible D gene is TRBD2 (7 bases). CDR3 length: 15 amino acids. Trimming left V 6 bases short and J 6 bases short, with 17 bases between. Per germline, CDR1 ENHRY and CDR2 SYGVKD. The CDR3 DNA is TGTGCCATCAGCGGACAGCTCGCGGGGGCCGGGGAGCTGTTTTTT. Translated: CAISGQLAGAGELFF.

V is TRBV6-6 and J is TRBJ1-3, with D tentatively TRBD1 (6 bases). In germline, CDR1 is MNHNY, CDR2 SVGAGI (reference sequence). V lost 4 bases and J lost 0, with 13 bases in between. CDR3 length: 16 residues. The CDR3 is CASSSSPGASGNTIYF. The DNA for the CDR3 is TGTGCCAGCAGTTCCTCTCCAGGGGCCTCTGGAAACACCATATATTTT.

V and J are TRBV4-1 and TRBJ2-7, with D unclear. The V end was cut by 0 bases, the J end by 3 bases, with 3 bases between. The CDR3 has 12 residues. Germline lookup yields CDR1 MGHRA and CDR2 YSYEKL. In DNA form, the CDR3 reads TGCGCCAGCAGCCAAGAGAACTACGAGCAGTACTTC. Encoded protein: CASSQENYEQYF.

In this sample, this clone turned up a few times. The chain joins TRBV5-1 to TRBJ1-1; D possibly corresponds to TRBD1 (5 bases). Trimming cost V 3 bases and J 1 base, with 10 bases left between them. The CDR3 is made up of 14 amino acids. CDR1 is SGHRS, CDR2 YFSETQ, per germline. Here the CDR3 DNA reads TGCGCCAGCAGCTCGGGACCGACGAACACTGAAGCTTTCTTT. Translation gives CASSSGPTNTEAFF.

The chain uses TRBV5-1 and TRBJ2-5; TRBD1 or TRBD2 may be the D gene (5 bases each). Germline CDR1 and CDR2: SGHRS and YFSETQ. The V end was cut by 5 bases, the J end by 2 bases, with 13 bases between. The CDR3 contains 14 residues. The CDR3 loop is CASSPGRRQETQYF. Written as DNA, the CDR3 is TGCGCCAGCAGTCCGGGACGGAGACAAGAGACCCAGTACTTC.

Here the CDR3 DNA reads TGTGCCAGCAGCTTACAGGGCTCGTATGAGCAGTTCTTC. Amino acid sequence: CASSLQGSYEQFF. The chain links TRBV5-6 to TRBJ2-1; maybe TRBD1 (6 bases). This CDR3 is built from 13 residues. In germline, CDR1 is SGHDT, CDR2 YYEEEE. With 2 bases removed from V and 8 bases from J, the gap between germline ends came to 11 bases.

The gene calls are TRBV5-1 and TRBJ2-2; 8 positions match TRBD2. This CDR3 region has 16 residues. Germline CDR1 SGHRS, CDR2 YFSETQ. V lost 5 bases, J lost 3 bases, and 9 bases stayed unmatched. Written as DNA, the CDR3 is TGCGCCAGCAGTTGGAGCGGGAGCCATGACACCGGGGAGCTGTTTTTT. Its protein is CASSWSGSHDTGELFF.

The chain recombines TRBV10-3 with TRBJ2-5; D remains ambiguous. Germline values: CDR1 ENHRY, CDR2 SYGVKD. The CDR3 spans 13 residues. Between the trimmed V and J ends, which lost 0 bases and 6 bases, there was a span of 8 bases. The CDR3 bases are TGTGCCATCAGTGAGTCGATCGGACAGACCCAGTACTTC. Translating it yields CAISESIGQTQYF.